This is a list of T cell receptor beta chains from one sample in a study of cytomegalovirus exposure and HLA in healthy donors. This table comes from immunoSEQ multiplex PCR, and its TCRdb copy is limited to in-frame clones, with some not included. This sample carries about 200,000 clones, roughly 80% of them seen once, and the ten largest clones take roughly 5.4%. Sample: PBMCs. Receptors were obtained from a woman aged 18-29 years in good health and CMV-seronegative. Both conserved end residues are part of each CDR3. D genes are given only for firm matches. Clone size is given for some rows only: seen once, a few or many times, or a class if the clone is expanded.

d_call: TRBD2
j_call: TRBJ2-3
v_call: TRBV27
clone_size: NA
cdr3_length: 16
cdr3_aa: CASSVTSGRRTDTQYF
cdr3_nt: TGTGCCAGCAGTGTAACTAGCGGGAGGAGGACAGATACGCAGTATTTT

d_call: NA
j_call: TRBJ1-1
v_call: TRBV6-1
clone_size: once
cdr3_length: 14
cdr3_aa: CASSEKGLRTEAFF
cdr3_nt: TGTGCCAGCAGTGAAAAGGGGCTGAGAACTGAAGCTTTCTTT

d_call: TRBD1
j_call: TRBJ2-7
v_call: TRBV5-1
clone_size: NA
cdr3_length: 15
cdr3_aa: CASSLLAGGLYEQYF
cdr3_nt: TGCGCCAGCAGCTTGCTGGCAGGGGGCCTCTACGAGCAGTACTTC

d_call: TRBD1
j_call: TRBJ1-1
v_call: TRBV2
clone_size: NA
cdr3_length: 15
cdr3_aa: CASSRDSAMNTEAFF
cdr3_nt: TGTGCCAGCAGCCGGGACAGCGCGATGAACACTGAAGCTTTCTTT

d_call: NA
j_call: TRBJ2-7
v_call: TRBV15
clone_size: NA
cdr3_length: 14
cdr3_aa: CATSQQGGGYEQYF
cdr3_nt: TGTGCCACCAGCCAACAGGGAGGAGGGTACGAGCAGTACTTC

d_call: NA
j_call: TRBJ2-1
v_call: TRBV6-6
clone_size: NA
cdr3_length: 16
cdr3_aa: CASSYSNSGAYNEQFF
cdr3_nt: TGTGCCAGCAGTTACTCGAACAGCGGAGCTTACAATGAGCAGTTCTTC

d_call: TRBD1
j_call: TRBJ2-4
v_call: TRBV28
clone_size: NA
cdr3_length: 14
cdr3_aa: CASSPPGQGQSQYF
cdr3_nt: TGTGCCAGCAGTCCCCCAGGACAGGGACAAAGTCAGTACTTC

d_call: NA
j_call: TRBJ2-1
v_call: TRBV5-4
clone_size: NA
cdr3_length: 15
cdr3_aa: CASSPTSSSYNEQFF
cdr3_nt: TGTGCCAGCAGCCCAACTAGCTCCTCCTACAATGAGCAGTTCTTC

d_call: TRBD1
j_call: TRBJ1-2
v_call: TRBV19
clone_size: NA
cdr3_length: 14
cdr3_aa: CASTLAGTGEGYTF
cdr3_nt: TGTGCCAGTACCCTGGCCGGGACAGGGGAGGGCTACACCTTC

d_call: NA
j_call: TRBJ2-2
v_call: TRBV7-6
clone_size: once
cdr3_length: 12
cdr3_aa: CASERFTGELFF
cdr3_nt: TGTGCCAGCGAGCGGTTCACCGGGGAGCTGTTTTTT

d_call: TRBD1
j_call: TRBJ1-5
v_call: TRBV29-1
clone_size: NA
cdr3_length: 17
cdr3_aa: CSVSIPGTGPSNQPQHF
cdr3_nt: TGCAGCGTTAGCATCCCCGGGACAGGGCCCTCCAATCAGCCCCAGCATTTT

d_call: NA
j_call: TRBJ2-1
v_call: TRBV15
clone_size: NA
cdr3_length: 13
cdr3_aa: CATRRGSYNEQFF
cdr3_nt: TGTGCCACCAGGCGCGGATCCTACAATGAGCAGTTCTTC

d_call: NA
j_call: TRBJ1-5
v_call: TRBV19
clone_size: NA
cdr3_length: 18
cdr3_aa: CASSTLRLLGGSNQPQHF
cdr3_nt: TGTGCCAGTAGTACCCTTCGCCTGTTGGGGGGTAGCAATCAGCCCCAGCATTTT

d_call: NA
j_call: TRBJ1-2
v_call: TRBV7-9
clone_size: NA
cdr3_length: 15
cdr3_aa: CASSLSGRDDYGYTF
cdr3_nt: TGTGCCAGCAGCTTGTCCGGGAGGGATGACTATGGCTACACCTTC

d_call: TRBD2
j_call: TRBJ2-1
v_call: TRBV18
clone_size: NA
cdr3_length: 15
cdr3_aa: CASSVGLAGANEQFF
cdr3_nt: TGTGCCAGCTCAGTCGGACTAGCGGGAGCCAATGAGCAGTTCTTC

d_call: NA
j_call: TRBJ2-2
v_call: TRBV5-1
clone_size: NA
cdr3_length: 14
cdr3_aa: CASSFSERGRELFF
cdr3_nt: TGCGCCAGCAGCTTCTCAGAGCGCGGCCGCGAGCTGTTTTTT

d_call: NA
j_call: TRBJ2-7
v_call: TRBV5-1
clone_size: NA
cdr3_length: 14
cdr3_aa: CASSSGPTDYEQYF
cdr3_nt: TGCGCCAGCAGCTCGGGACCGACCGACTACGAGCAGTACTTC

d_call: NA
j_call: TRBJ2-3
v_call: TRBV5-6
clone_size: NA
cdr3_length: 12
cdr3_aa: CASTRFQGTQYF
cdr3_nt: TGTGCCAGCACCAGGTTTCAGGGGACGCAGTATTTT

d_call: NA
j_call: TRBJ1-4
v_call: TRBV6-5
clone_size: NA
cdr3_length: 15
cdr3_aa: CASSYSGRGNEKLFF
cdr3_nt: TGTGCCAGCAGTTACTCGGGCAGGGGAAATGAAAAACTGTTTTTT

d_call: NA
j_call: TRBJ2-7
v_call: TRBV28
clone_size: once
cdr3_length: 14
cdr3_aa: CASSLRGQTYEQYF
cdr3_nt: TGTGCCAGCAGTTTAAGGGGTCAGACCTACGAGCAGTACTTC

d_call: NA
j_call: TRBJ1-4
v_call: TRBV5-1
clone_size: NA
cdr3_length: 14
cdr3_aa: CASSLAGGNEKLFF
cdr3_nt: TGCGCCAGCAGCTTGGCGGGGGGGAATGAAAAACTGTTTTTT

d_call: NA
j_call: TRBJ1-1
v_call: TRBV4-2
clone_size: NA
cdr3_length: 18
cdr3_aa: CASSQGSGVIGLSTEAFF
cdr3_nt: TGTGCCAGCAGCCAGGGAAGCGGCGTAATTGGGCTTAGCACTGAAGCTTTCTTT

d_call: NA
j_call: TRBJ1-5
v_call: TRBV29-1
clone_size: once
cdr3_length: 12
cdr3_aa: CSVGAGDQPQHF
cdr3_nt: TGCAGCGTTGGGGCAGGCGATCAGCCCCAGCATTTT

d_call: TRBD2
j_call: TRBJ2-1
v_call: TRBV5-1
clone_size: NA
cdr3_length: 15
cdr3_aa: CASSGGGTSYNEQFF
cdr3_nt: TGCGCCAGCAGCGGGGGTGGGACTAGTTACAATGAGCAGTTCTTC

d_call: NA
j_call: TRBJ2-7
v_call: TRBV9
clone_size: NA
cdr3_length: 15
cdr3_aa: CASSVGIREEYEQYF
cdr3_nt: TGTGCCAGCAGCGTAGGTATCAGGGAGGAATACGAGCAGTACTTC

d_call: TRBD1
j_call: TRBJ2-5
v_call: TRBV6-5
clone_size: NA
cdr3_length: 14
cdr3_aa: CASSRWDRVETQYF
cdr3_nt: TGTGCCAGCAGTCGATGGGACAGGGTAGAGACCCAGTACTTC